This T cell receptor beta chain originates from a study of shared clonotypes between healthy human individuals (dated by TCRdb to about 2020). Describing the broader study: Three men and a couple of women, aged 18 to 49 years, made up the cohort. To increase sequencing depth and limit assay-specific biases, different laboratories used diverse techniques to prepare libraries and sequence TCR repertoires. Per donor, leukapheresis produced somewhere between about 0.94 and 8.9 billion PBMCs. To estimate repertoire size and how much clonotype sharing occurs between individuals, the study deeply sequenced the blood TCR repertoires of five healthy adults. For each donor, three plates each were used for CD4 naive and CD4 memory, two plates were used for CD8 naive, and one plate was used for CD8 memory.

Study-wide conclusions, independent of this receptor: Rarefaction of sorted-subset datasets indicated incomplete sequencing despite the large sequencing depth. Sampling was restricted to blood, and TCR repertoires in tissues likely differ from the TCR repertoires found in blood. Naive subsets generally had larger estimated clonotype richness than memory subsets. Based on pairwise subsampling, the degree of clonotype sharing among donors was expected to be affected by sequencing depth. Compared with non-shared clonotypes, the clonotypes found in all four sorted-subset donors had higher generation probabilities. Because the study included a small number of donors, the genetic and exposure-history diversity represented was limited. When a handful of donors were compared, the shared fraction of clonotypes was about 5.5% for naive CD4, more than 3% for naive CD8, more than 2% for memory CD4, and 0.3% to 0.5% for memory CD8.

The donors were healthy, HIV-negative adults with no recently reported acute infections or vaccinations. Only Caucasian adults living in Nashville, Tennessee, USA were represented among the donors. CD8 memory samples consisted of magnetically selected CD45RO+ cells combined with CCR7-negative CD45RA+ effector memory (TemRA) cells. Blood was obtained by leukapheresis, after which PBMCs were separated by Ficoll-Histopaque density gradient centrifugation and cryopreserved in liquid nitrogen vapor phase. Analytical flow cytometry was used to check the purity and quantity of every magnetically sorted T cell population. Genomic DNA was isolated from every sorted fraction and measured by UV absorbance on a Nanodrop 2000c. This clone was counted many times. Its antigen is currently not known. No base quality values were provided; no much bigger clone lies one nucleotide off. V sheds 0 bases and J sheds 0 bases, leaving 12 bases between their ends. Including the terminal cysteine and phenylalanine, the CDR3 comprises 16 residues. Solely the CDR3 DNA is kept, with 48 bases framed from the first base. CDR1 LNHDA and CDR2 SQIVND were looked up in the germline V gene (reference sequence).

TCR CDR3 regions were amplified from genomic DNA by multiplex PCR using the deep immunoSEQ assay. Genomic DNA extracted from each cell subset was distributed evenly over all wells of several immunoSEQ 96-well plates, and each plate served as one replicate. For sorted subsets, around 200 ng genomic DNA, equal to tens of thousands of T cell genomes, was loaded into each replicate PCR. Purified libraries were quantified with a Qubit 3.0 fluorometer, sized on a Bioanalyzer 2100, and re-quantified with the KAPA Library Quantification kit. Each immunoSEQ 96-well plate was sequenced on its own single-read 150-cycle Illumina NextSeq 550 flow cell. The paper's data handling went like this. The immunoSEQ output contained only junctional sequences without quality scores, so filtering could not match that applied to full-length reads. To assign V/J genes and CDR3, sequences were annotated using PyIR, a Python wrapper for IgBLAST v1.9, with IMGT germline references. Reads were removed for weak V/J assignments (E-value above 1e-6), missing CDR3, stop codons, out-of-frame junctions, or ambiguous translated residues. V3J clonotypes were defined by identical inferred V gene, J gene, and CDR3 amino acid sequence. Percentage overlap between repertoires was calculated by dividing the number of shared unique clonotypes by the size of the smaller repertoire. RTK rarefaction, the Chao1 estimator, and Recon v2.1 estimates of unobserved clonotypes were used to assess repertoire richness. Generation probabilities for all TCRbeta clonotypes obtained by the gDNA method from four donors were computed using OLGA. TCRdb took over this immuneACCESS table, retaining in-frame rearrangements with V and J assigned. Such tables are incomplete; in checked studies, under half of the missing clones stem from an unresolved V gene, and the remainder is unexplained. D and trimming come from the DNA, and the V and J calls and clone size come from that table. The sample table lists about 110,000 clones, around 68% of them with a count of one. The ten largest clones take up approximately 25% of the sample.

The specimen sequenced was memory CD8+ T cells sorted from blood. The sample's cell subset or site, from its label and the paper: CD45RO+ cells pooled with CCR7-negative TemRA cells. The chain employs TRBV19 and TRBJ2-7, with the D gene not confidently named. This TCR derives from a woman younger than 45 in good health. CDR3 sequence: CASSIDPSLASYEQYF. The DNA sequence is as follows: TGTGCCAGTAGTATAGACCCCTCGTTGGCCTCCTACGAGCAGTACTTC. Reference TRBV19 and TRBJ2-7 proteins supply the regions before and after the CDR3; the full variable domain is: DGGITQSPKYLFRKEGQNVTLSCEQNLNHDAMYWYRQDPGQGLRLIYYSQIVNDFQKGDIAEGYSVSREKKESFPLTVTSAQKNPTAFYLCASSIDPSLASYEQYFGPGTRLTVT.